This T cell receptor beta chain derives from a study of identical twins. Each CDR3 protein is one row after TCRdb ran MiXCR on the 5' RACE reads. The table has around 530,000 distinct CDR3 sequences, over 12% seen once. The CDR3 contains 13 residues. The V gene's germline CDR1 is SNHLY and CDR2 FYNNEI. V was trimmed by 2 bases and J by 11 bases, leaving 15 bases between them. This clonotype was found a few times. The same data also went into a second study, on yellow fever vaccine responses in identical twins.

The sequencing sample was made of CD4+ T cells sorted from blood. The V gene is TRBV2, the J gene TRBJ1-1, with D hard to call. The clonotype was recovered from a woman in her late teens or twenties in good health. The CDR3 region is CASSESPTQRAFF. The CDR3 nucleotides are TGTGCCAGCAGTGAATCTCCTACCCAACGGGCTTTCTTT.